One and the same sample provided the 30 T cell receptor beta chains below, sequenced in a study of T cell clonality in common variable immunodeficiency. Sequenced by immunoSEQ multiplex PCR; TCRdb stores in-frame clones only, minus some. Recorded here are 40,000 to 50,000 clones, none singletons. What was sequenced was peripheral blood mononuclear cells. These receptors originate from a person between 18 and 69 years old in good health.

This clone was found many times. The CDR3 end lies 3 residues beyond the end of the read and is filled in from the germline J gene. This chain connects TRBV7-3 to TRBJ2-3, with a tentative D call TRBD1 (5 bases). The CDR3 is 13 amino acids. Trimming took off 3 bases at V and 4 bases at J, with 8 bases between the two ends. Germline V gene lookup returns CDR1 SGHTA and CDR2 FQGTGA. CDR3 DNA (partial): TGTGCCAGCAGCTTTAAAGGGGCAGATACG. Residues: CASSFKGADT. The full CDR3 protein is CASSFKGADTQYF.

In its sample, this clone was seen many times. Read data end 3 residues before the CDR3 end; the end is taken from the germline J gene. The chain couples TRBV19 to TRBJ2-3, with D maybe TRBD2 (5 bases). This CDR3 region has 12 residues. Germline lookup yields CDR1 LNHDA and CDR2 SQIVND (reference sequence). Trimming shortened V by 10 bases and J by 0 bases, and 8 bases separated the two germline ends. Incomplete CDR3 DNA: TGTGCCACGGGGTTTAGCACAGATACG. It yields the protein CATGFSTDT. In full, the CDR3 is CATGFSTDTQYF. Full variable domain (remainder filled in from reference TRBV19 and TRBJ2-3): DGGITQSPKYLFRKEGQNVTLSCEQNLNHDAMYWYRQDPGQGLRLIYYSQIVNDFQKGDIAEGYSVSREKKESFPLTVTSAQKNPTAFYLCATGFSTDTQYFGPGTRLTVL.

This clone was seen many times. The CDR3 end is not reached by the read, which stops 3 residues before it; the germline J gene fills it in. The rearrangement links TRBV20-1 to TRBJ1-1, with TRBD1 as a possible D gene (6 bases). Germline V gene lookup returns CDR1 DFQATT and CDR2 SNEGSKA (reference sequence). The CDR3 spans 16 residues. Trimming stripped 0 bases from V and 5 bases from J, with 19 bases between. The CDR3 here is CSAREPRALRGTEAFF. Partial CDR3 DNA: TGCAGTGCTAGAGAGCCCAGGGCCCTAAGGGGGACTGAA.

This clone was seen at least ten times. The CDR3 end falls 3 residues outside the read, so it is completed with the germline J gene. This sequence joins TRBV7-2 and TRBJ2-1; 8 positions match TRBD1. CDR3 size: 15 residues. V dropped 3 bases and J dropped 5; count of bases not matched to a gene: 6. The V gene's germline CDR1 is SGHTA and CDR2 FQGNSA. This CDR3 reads CASSFRTGFDNEQFF. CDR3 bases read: TGTGCCAGCAGCTTCAGGACAGGGTTTGACAATGAG.

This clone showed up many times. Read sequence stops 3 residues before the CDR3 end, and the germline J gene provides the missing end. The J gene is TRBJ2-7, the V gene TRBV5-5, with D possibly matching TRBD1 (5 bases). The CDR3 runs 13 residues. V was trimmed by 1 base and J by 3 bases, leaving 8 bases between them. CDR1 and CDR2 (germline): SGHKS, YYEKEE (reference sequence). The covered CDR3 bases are TGTGCCAGCAGCTTGTGGGGCGGCTACGAG. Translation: CASSLWGGYE. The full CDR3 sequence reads CASSLWGGYEQYF.

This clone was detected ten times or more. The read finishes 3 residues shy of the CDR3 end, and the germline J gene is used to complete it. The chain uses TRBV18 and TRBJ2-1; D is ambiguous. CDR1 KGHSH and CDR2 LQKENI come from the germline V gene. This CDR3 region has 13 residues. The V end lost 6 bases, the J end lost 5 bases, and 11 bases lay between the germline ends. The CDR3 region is CASSFTTDNEQFF. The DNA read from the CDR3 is TGTGCCAGCTCCTTCACAACAGACAATGAG.

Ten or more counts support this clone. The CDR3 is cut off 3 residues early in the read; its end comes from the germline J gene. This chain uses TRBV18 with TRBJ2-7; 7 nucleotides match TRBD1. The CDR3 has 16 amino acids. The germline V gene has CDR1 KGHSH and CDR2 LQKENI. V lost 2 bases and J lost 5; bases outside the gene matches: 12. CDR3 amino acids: CASSPRQGYLLDEQYF. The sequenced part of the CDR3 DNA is TGTGCCAGCTCACCAAGACAGGGCTACCTTTTGGACGAG.

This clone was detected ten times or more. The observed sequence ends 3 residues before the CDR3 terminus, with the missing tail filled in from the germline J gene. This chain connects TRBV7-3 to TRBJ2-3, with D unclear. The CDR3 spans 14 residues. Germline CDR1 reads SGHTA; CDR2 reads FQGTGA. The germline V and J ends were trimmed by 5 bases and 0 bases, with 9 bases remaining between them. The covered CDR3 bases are TGTGCCAGCAGCCAAACTGCTAGCACAGATACG. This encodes CASSQTASTDT. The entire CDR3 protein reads CASSQTASTDTQYF.

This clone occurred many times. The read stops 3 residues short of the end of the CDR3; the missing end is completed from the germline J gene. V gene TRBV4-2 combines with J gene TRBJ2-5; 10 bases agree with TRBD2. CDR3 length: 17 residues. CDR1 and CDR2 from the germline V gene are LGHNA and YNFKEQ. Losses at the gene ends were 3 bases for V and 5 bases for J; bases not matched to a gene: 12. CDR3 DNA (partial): TGTGCCAGCAGCCAGGGGCGGAGCGGGGGGGCGGGGGAGACC. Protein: CASSQGRSGGAGET. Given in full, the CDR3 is CASSQGRSGGAGETQYF.

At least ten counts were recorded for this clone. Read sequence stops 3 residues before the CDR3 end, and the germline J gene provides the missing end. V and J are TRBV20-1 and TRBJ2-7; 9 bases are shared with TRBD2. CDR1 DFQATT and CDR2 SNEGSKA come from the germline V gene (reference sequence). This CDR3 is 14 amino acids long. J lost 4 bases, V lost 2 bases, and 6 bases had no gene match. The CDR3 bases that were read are TGCAGTGCTAGAAAAGGGAGCGGGAGGTACGAG. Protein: CSARKGSGRYE. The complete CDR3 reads CSARKGSGRYEQYF.

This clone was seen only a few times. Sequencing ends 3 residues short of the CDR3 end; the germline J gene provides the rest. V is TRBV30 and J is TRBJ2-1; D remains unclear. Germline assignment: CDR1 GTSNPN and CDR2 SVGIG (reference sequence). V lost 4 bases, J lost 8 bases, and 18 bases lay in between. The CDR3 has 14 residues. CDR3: CAWKINQTVDEQFF. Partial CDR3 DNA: TGTGCCTGGAAGATTAACCAAACGGTCGATGAG. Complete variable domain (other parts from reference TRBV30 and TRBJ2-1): SQTIHQWPATLVQPVGSPLSLECTVEGTSNPNLYWYRQAAGRGLQLLFYSVGIGQISSEVPQNLSASRPQDRQFILSSKKLLLSDSGFYLCAWKINQTVDEQFFGPGTRLTVL.

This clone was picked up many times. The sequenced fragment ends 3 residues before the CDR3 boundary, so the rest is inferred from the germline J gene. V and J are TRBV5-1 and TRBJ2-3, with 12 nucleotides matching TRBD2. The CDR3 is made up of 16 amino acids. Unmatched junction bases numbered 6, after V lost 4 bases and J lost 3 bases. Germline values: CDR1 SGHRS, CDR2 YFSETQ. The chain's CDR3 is CASSAGLAGTTDTQYF. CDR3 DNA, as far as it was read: TGCGCCAGCAGCGCAGGACTAGCGGGAACGACAGATACG.

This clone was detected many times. This CDR3 is CASSPRPGQGGETQYF. The CDR3 bases that were read are TGTGCCAGCAGCCCAAGACCGGGACAGGGAGGGGAGACC. The chain is built from TRBV9 and TRBJ2-5; 9 bases agree with TRBD1. The CDR3 goes on 3 residues after the read ends, and that part is filled in from the germline J gene. The germline CDR1 and CDR2 sequences are SGDLS and YYNGEE. The CDR3 totals 16 residues. Trimming at V came to 4 bases and at J to 5 bases, leaving 12 bases not matched to a gene.

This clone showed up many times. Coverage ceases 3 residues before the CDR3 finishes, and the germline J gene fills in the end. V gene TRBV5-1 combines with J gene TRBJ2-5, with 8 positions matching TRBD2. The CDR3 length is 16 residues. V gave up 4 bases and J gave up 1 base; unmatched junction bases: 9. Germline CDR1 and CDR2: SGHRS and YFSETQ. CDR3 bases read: TGCGCCAGCAGCCCCGGGGGGGCGGGGGCCCAAGAGACC. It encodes CASSPGGAGAQET. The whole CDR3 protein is CASSPGGAGAQETQYF.

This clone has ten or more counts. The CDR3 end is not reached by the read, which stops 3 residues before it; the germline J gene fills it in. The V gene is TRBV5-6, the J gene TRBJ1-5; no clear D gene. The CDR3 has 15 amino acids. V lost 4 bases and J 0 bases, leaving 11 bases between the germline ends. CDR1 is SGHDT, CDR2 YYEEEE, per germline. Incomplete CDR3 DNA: TGTGCCAGCAGCCCCAGCGGATATAGCAATCAGCCC. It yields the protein CASSPSGYSNQP. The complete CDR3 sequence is CASSPSGYSNQPQHF.

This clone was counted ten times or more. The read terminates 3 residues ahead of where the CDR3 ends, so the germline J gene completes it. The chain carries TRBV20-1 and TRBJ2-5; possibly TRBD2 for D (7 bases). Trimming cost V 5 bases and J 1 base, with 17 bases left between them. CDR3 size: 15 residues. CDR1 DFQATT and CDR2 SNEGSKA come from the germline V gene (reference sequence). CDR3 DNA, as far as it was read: TGCAGTGCTCACGCGACCGGGGGGCTCCAAGAGACC. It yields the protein CSAHATGGLQET. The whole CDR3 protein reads CSAHATGGLQETQYF.

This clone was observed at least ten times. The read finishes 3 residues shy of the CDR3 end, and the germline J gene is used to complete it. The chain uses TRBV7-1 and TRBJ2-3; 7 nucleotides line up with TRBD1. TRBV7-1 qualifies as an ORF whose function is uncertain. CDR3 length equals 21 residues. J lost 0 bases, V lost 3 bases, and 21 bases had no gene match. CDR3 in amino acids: CASSSPFDNRGPFPSTDTQYF. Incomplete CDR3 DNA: TGTGCCAGCAGCTCTCCATTCGATAACAGGGGCCCTTTCCCTAGCACAGATACG.

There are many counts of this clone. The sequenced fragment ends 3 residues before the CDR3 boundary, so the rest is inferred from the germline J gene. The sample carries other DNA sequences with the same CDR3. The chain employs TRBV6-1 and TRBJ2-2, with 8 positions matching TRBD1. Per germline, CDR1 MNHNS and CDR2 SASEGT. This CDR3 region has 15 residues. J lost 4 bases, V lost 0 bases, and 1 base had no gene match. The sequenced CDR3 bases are TGTGCCAGCAGTGAAGCAACAGGGGGCACCGGGGAG. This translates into CASSEATGGTGE. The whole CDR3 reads CASSEATGGTGELFF.

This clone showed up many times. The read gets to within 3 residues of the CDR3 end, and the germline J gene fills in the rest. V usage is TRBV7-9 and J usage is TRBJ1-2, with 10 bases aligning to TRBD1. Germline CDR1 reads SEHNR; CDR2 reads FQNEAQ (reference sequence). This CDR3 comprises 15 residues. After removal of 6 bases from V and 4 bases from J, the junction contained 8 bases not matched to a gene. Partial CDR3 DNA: TGTGCCAGCAGACTAGACAGGGGGCCTATCTATGGC. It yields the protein CASRLDRGPIYG. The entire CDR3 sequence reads CASRLDRGPIYGYTF.

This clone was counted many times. CDR3 amino acids: CASSDPSRGDQPQHF. The covered CDR3 bases are TGCGCCAGCAGTGATCCGTCGAGGGGCGATCAGCCC. The chain employs TRBV23-1 and TRBJ1-5; D possibly corresponds to TRBD1 (5 bases). The read falls 3 residues short of the CDR3 end, and the missing part is taken from the germline J gene. TRBV23-1 is given ORF status, its function remaining uncertain. V lost 5 bases, J lost 5 bases, and 16 bases lay in between. CDR3 length equals 15 residues.

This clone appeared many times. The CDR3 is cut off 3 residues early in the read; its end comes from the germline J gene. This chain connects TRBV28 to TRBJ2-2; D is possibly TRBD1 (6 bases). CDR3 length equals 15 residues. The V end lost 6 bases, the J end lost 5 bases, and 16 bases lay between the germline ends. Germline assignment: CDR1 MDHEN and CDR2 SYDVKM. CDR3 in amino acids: CASRPKSRGTGELFF. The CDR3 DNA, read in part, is TGTGCCAGCAGGCCTAAAAGCAGGGGAACCGGGGAG.

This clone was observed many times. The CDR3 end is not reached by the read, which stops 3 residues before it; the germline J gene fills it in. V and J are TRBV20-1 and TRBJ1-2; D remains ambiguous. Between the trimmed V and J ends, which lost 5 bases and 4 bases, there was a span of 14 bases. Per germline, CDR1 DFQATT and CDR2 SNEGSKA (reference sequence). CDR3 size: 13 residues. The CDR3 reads CSAVSGRGYGYTF. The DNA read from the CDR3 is TGCAGTGCTGTTTCCGGTCGTGGCTATGGC.

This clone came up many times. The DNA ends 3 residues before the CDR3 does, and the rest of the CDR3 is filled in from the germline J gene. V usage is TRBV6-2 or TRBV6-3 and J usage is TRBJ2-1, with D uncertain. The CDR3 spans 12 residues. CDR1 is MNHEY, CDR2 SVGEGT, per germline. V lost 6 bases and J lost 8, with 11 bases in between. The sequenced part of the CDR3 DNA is TGTGCCAGCAGCCCGCGGTTGGATGAG. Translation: CASSPRLDE. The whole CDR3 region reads CASSPRLDEQFF.

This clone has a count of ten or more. The CDR3: CASSLGQPQHF. CDR3 DNA (partial): TGCGCCAGCAGTCTGGGCCAGCCC. The V and J genes are TRBV23-1 and TRBJ1-5; no clear D gene. The sequence runs out 3 residues before the end of the CDR3; the remainder is reconstructed from the germline J gene. TRBV23-1 is identified as an open reading frame with a role that is uncertain. The CDR3 spans 11 residues. With 4 bases removed from V and 7 bases from J, the gap between germline ends came to 5 bases.

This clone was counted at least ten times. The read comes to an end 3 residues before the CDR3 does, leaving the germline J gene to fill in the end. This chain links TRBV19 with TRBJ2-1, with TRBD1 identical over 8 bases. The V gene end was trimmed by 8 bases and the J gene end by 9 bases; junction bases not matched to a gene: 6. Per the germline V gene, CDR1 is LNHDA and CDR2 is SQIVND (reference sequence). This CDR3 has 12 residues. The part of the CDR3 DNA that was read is TGTGCCAGTGGTCAGGGGGCGGGTGAG. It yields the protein CASGQGAGE. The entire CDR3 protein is CASGQGAGEQFF. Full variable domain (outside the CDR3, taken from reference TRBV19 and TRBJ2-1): DGGITQSPKYLFRKEGQNVTLSCEQNLNHDAMYWYRQDPGQGLRLIYYSQIVNDFQKGDIAEGYSVSREKKESFPLTVTSAQKNPTAFYLCASGQGAGEQFFGPGTRLTVL.

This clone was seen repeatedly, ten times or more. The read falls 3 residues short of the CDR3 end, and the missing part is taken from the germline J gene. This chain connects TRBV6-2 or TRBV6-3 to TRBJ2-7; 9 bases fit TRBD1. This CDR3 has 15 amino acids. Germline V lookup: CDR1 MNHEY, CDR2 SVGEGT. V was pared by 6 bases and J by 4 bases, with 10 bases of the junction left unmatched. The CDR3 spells CASSDPGQGSYEQYF. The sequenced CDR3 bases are TGTGCCAGCAGCGATCCGGGACAGGGTTCTTACGAG.

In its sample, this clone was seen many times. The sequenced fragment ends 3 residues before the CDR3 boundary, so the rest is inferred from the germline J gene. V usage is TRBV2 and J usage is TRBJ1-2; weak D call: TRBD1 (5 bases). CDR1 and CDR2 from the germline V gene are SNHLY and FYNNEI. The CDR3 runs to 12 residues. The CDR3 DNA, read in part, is TGTGCCAGCAGTGAAGATGGACACCGC. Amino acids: CASSEDGHR. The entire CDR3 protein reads CASSEDGHRYTF.

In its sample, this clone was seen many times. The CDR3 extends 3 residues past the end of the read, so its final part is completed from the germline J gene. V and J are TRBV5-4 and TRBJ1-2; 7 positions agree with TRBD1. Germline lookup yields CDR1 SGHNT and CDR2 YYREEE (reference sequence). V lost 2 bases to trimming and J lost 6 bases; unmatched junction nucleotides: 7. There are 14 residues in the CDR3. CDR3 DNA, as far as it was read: TGTGCCAGCAGCTTTAAGACAGGGCTTAATGGC. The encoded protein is CASSFKTGLNG. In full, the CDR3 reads CASSFKTGLNGYTF.

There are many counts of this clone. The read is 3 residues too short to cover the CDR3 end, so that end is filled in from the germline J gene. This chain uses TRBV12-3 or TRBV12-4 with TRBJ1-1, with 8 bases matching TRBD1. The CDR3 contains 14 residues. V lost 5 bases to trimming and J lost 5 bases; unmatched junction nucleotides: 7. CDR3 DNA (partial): TGTGCCAGCAGTCCCAGGACAGGGAAGACTGAA. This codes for CASSPRTGKTE. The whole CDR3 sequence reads CASSPRTGKTEAFF.

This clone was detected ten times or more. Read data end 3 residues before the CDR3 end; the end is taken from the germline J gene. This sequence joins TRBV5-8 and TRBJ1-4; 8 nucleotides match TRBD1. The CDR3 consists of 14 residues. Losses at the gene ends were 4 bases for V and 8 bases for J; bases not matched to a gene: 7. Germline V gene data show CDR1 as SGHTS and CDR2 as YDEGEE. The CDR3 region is CASSHPGQGEKLFF. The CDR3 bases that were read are TGTGCCAGCAGCCACCCCGGACAGGGCGAAAAA.